The present T cell receptor beta chain was sequenced within a study of tumor-infiltrating lymphocytes in primary liver carcinoma. Study-level information: Those enrolled were patients of both sexes, who were aged 30 to 69 years. The study's findings and limits: Tumor-adjacent and tumor-blood pairs displayed less overlap than did pairs of tumor regions. The 250 largest clones made up significantly more of tumor than blood repertoires (p = 0.039).

Worth noting for this clonotype: What it binds is unknown. Given the absence of the conserved phenylalanine or tryptophan at the CDR3 end, a read error is likely.

V dropped 5 bases and J dropped 5 bases, with 15 bases sitting between them. Germline values: CDR1 MDHEN, CDR2 SYDVKM. The CDR3 sequence is 14 residues long. From approximately 0.5 ug of total RNA, TCR beta-specific cDNA was reverse-transcribed using a constant-region primer. Sequencing libraries for TCR beta derived from three nested multiplex PCR rounds that used slightly modified ARM-PCR. For approximately 11 cycles apiece, the opening two PCR rounds ran with TRBV1-TRBV30 forward primers and a C-beta reverse primer. TCRdb redid the calling of the multiplex PCR reads with MiXCR, one entry per CDR3 protein. The table lists tens of thousands of distinct CDR3 sequences, about 75% of them singletons, with more than 35% in the top ten. From around 18-30 mg of unsorted bulk tissue, DNA and RNA were co-extracted together.

This clonotype was obtained from a woman under 40 with primary liver carcinoma and hepatitis B virus infection. The sequenced sample was tumor-adjacent normal liver tissue. The V gene is TRBV28, the J gene TRBJ2-5; D unresolved. The DNA of the CDR3 is TGTGCCAGCAGTGCGATTGGGGAATGGGAGACCCAGTACATC. It specifies CASSAIGEWETQYI.